The 27 T cell receptor beta chains in this list originate from one sample, sequenced in a study of OX40 agonist ivuxolimab in advanced cancers. Data came from immunoSEQ multiplex PCR; TCRdb stores just in-frame clones and leaves some out. The sample lists 65,000 to 80,000 clones, over 65% seen once, with 0.6% to 0.85% in the top ten. Sequenced here: CD4+ or CD8+ T cells sorted from blood, sampled in a trial of the OX40 agonist ivuxolimab. The receptor set was obtained from an adult with an advanced solid tumor such as melanoma, head and neck, liver or kidney cancer.

This chain joins TRBV5-4 and TRBJ2-3; TRBD1 or TRBD2 may be the D gene (5 bases each). CDR1 is SGHNT and CDR2 is YYREEE in the germline V gene (reference sequence). The V end lost 2 bases, the J end lost 1 base, and 11 bases lay between the germline ends. This CDR3 has 15 residues. CDR3 coding DNA: TGTGCCAGCAGCTTTATGCTGGGGGGCACAGATACGCAGTATTTT. This codes for CASSFMLGGTDTQYF.

This chain uses TRBV2 with TRBJ2-7; 9 bases match TRBD1. This CDR3 is 14 amino acids long. V lost 9 bases, J lost 4 bases, and 10 bases stayed unmatched. Germline CDR1 is SNHLY and CDR2 is FYNNEI. This chain's CDR3 is CASFTGTGMYEQYF. DNA of the CDR3: TGTGCCAGTTTCACCGGGACAGGGATGTACGAGCAGTACTTC.

The V and J genes are TRBV10-3 and TRBJ2-5; TRBD2 matches at 8 bases. This CDR3 has 14 amino acids. Germline loops: CDR1 ENHRY, CDR2 SYGVKD. The V gene end was trimmed by 7 bases and the J gene end by 2 bases; junction bases not matched to a gene: 6. The CDR3 region is CAIIASGRQETQYF. The CDR3, as DNA: TGTGCCATCATCGCTAGCGGGCGACAAGAGACCCAGTACTTC.

This rearrangement joins TRBV5-1 to TRBJ2-5; D is undetermined. The CDR3 spans 14 residues. Germline values: CDR1 SGHRS, CDR2 YFSETQ. V lost 1 base to trimming and J lost 2 bases, with 9 bases between them. CDR3 DNA sequence: TGCGCCAGCAGCTTGACGTCACTACAAGAGACCCAGTACTTC. It is translated as CASSLTSLQETQYF.

This clone was seen ten or more times. This chain connects TRBV7-2 to TRBJ2-5, with 8 bases identical to TRBD1. Germline V CDR1 and CDR2: SGHTA, FQGNSA. After removal of 7 bases from V and 1 base from J, the junction contained 8 bases not matched to a gene. There are 15 residues in the CDR3. The CDR3 sequence: CASNLQTGGQETQYF. The CDR3 DNA is TGTGCCAGCAACCTCCAAACAGGGGGCCAAGAGACCCAGTACTTC.

J is TRBJ2-5 and V is TRBV4-3; either TRBD1 or TRBD2 may supply D (5 bases each). Trimming cost V 0 bases and J 5 bases, with 13 bases left between them. This CDR3 is 15 amino acids long. Germline V gives CDR1 LGHNA, CDR2 YSLEER. CDR3 residues: CASSQDPFWGETQYF. The CDR3 DNA is TGCGCCAGCAGCCAAGATCCGTTCTGGGGGGAGACCCAGTACTTC.

The V and J genes are TRBV4-1 and TRBJ1-2; TRBD1 is a possible D gene (5 bases). This CDR3 contains 16 residues. Trimming stripped 4 bases from V and 4 bases from J, with 19 bases between. CDR1 is MGHRA, CDR2 YSYEKL, per germline. The CDR3 reads CASSPLGRGRGYGYTF. DNA of the CDR3: TGCGCCAGCAGCCCCCTCGGGAGGGGCAGAGGCTATGGCTACACCTTC.

This chain connects TRBV6-5 to TRBJ1-2; 7 positions match TRBD1. Germline V gives CDR1 MNHEY, CDR2 SVGAGI. CDR3 length equals 12 residues. J gave up 8 bases and V 4 bases, and 4 bases lay outside the gene matches. The CDR3 is CASSSGQAGYTF. As DNA, the CDR3 is TGTGCCAGCAGTTCCGGACAGGCCGGCTACACCTTC.

J is TRBJ2-1 and V is TRBV5-5, with 11 bases aligning to TRBD2. The germline CDR1 and CDR2 sequences are SGHKS and YYEKEE (reference sequence). The length of the CDR3 is 15 residues. J was trimmed by 8 bases and V by 4 bases; bases with no gene match: 8. CDR3 region: CASSNLAGGNDEQFF. CDR3 coding DNA: TGTGCCAGCAGCAATCTAGCGGGGGGTAACGATGAGCAGTTCTTC.

This clone was seen a single time. V and J are TRBV4-2 and TRBJ1-2; no reliable D call. CDR1 is LGHNA and CDR2 is YNFKEQ in the germline V gene. V shed 4 bases and J shed 0 bases, with 15 bases lying between them. The CDR3 extends over 16 amino acids. The CDR3 nucleotides read TGTGCCAGCAGCCGATCCCGGGTCCTAGCTAACTATGGCTACACCTTC. Translating it yields CASSRSRVLANYGYTF.

The rearrangement links TRBV18 to TRBJ2-7, with D unresolved. V was shortened by 3 bases and J by 2 bases, with 11 bases between the two germline ends. Germline V gene sequence: CDR1 KGHSH, CDR2 LQKENI. This CDR3 has 14 amino acids. The CDR3 loop reads CASSPTRGPYEQYF. The CDR3 region has the DNA TGTGCCAGCTCACCCACACGTGGGCCCTACGAGCAGTACTTC.

This clone has more than one count but fewer than ten. The chain combines TRBV19 with TRBJ1-6; D perhaps matches TRBD1 (6 bases). CDR1 is LNHDA and CDR2 is SQIVND in the germline V gene (reference sequence). CDR3 size: 14 residues. V was pared by 7 bases and J by 7 bases, with 14 bases between. The CDR3, as DNA: TGTGCCAGTACTCTAGACAGGACCAATTCACCCCTCCACTTT. Amino acid sequence: CASTLDRTNSPLHF.

The rearrangement uses TRBV5-1 and TRBJ2-3, with 8 bases lining up with TRBD2. Germline V gives CDR1 SGHRS, CDR2 YFSETQ. Unmatched junction bases numbered 8, after V lost 4 bases and J lost 4 bases. The CDR3 has 15 residues. The CDR3 sequence: CASSKDGGAPDTQYF. DNA of the CDR3: TGCGCCAGCAGCAAGGACGGGGGGGCCCCAGATACGCAGTATTTT.

The V and J genes are TRBV4-3 and TRBJ2-2, with a tentative D call TRBD2 (5 bases). V dropped 2 bases and J dropped 3 bases, with 13 bases sitting between them. The CDR3 is 16 amino acids. Germline CDR1 is LGHNA and CDR2 is YSLEER. DNA for the CDR3: TGCGCCAGCAGCCAACCAAATCGGGGAGACACCGGGGAGCTGTTTTTT. Amino acids: CASSQPNRGDTGELFF.

The V call is TRBV21-1, the J call TRBJ2-1; the table assigns TRBD1, which was not confirmed against the DNA. TRBV21-1 constitutes a pseudogene. There are 13 residues in the CDR3. This CDR3 is CASDRSTYNEQFF. The CDR3 DNA sequence: TGTGCCAGCGACAGGTCCACCTACAATGAGCAGTTCTTC.

V usage is TRBV10-1 and J usage is TRBJ2-2; D is perhaps TRBD1 (5 bases). The CDR3 totals 15 residues. Between the trimmed V and J ends, which lost 2 bases and 0 bases, there was a span of 7 bases. Germline V CDR1 and CDR2: WNHNN, SYGVQD (reference sequence). CDR3 residues: CASSEETANTGELFF. CDR3 in DNA: TGCGCCAGCAGTGAGGAGACAGCGAACACCGGGGAGCTGTTTTTT.

The rearrangement links TRBV18 to TRBJ2-3; the D is unclear. This CDR3 comprises 13 residues. With 6 bases removed from V and 3 bases from J, the gap between germline ends came to 10 bases. Looked up from germline, CDR1 is KGHSH and CDR2 is LQKENI. CDR3 sequence: CASSLQVTDTQYF. The CDR3 DNA reads as TGTGCCAGCTCGCTTCAGGTAACAGATACGCAGTATTTT.

The J gene is TRBJ1-1, the V gene TRBV4-1, with D possibly matching TRBD1 (6 bases). The CDR3 totals 16 residues. The germline CDR1 and CDR2 sequences are MGHRA and YSYEKL. Trimming left V 3 bases short and J 3 bases short, with 17 bases between. CDR3 coding DNA: TGCGCCAGCAGCCATCTTCTTCGGGGGCGGGACACTGAAGCTTTCTTT. It translates to CASSHLLRGRDTEAFF.

This sequence joins TRBV7-2 and TRBJ1-1, with 9 bases matching TRBD1. Germline V gene sequence: CDR1 SGHTA, CDR2 FQGNSA. V dropped 4 bases and J dropped 6; count of bases not matched to a gene: 3. CDR3 length: 13 residues. The CDR3: CASSWGQGAEAFF. The CDR3 DNA is TGTGCCAGCAGCTGGGGACAGGGTGCTGAAGCTTTCTTT.

The V call is TRBV28, the J call TRBJ2-2; 7 bases match TRBD1. V shed 6 bases and J 2 bases; nucleotides not matched to a gene: 12. CDR1 MDHEN and CDR2 SYDVKM come from the germline V gene. This CDR3 region has 17 residues. In nucleotides, the CDR3 is TGTGCCAGCAGCCCTCGGACAGGACGAGGTAACACCGGGGAGCTGTTTTTT. Its protein is CASSPRTGRGNTGELFF.

The chain is built from TRBV4-1 and TRBJ1-3; unclear D gene. Trimming cost V 0 bases and J 0 bases, with 9 bases left between them. The length of the CDR3 is 16 residues. Germline V gives CDR1 MGHRA, CDR2 YSYEKL. The DNA for the CDR3 is TGCGCCAGCAGCCAAGAGGCCAGTTTCTCTGGAAACACCATATATTTT. It yields the protein CASSQEASFSGNTIYF.

V usage is TRBV5-1 and J usage is TRBJ1-1, with D unclear. CDR3 length: 14 amino acids. The ends were cut back, 2 bases at V and 3 bases at J, with 11 bases in the middle. The V gene's germline CDR1 is SGHRS and CDR2 YFSETQ. In DNA form, the CDR3 reads TGCGCCAGCAGCTTCCGGATCGGAGACACTGAAGCTTTCTTT. Amino acid sequence: CASSFRIGDTEAFF.

V and J are TRBV5-6 and TRBJ1-2; D may be TRBD1 (5 bases). This CDR3 contains 15 residues. Per the germline V gene, CDR1 is SGHDT and CDR2 is YYEEEE. Trimming removed 3 bases from V and 11 bases from J, with 23 bases in between. In nucleotides, the CDR3 is TGTGCCAGCAGCTCCGCTAGCGGGTCGCTATGGGGGTACACCTTC. It encodes CASSSASGSLWGYTF.

This sequence joins TRBV5-4 and TRBJ2-5; the D gene is possibly TRBD1 (6 bases). The ends were cut back, 3 bases at V and 2 bases at J, with 20 bases in the middle. In germline, CDR1 is SGHNT, CDR2 YYREEE (reference sequence). CDR3 length equals 17 residues. As DNA, the CDR3 is TGTGCCAGCAGCTACCAGACAGGTGTCGTCAAACAAGAGACCCAGTACTTC. Amino acid sequence: CASSYQTGVVKQETQYF.

The rearrangement joins TRBV7-2 to TRBJ1-1, with TRBD1 identical over 7 bases. V lost 1 base and J lost 11; bases outside the gene matches: 10. Germline CDR1 and CDR2: SGHTA and FQGNSA. This CDR3 has 14 amino acids. The CDR3 nucleotides read TGTGCCAGCAGCTTAGGGACAGGCCCGAAGTGGGCTTTCTTT. It encodes CASSLGTGPKWAFF.

V gene TRBV5-5 combines with J gene TRBJ2-5; a weak D match, TRBD1 (6 bases). The germline V gene has CDR1 SGHKS and CDR2 YYEKEE (reference sequence). The CDR3 extends over 14 amino acids. Trimming took 2 bases from V and 3 from J, leaving 11 bases between them. CDR3 region: CASSLGGFEETQYF. The CDR3 DNA reads as TGTGCCAGCAGCTTAGGGGGATTTGAAGAGACCCAGTACTTC.

The chain employs TRBV6-1 and TRBJ2-2; D may be TRBD2 (5 bases). Germline V gives CDR1 MNHNS, CDR2 SASEGT. V lost 2 bases to trimming and J lost 7 bases, with 11 bases between them. The CDR3 covers 14 residues. In DNA, the CDR3 is TGTGCCAGCAGTGAACTTTCGAGGGTCGGGGAGCTGTTTTTT. This gives the protein CASSELSRVGELFF.